Listed below are T cell receptor beta chains from one sample, sequenced in a study of blood T cell repertoires in COVID-19. Sequencing used immunoSEQ multiplex PCR; TCRdb keeps in-frame clones, though not all of them. The sample includes some 270,000 clones, roughly 89% of them seen just once. The sample consisted of peripheral blood. These receptors were obtained from a woman aged 40 to 50 who had recovered from COVID-19. Both conserved end residues are part of each CDR3. Fields, in order: clone size, J gene, D gene, V gene, CDR3 protein, CDR3 DNA. The D gene is left open where the match is weak. Not every row has a clone size; where given, it reads once, few, many or a size class.

clone_size: NA; j_call: TRBJ1-2; d_call: TRBD1; v_call: TRBV28; cdr3_aa: CASSPTGGNYGYTF; cdr3_nt: TGTGCCAGCAGCCCGACAGGGGGGAACTATGGCTACACCTTC
clone_size: NA; j_call: TRBJ1-5; d_call: NA; v_call: TRBV3-1/TRBV3-2; cdr3_aa: CASSLSNQPQHF; cdr3_nt: TGTGCCAGCAGCCTATCTAATCAGCCCCAGCATTTT
clone_size: NA; j_call: TRBJ2-2; d_call: NA; v_call: TRBV7-8; cdr3_aa: CASSLRGTGELFF; cdr3_nt: TGTGCCAGCAGCTTACGGGGAACCGGGGAGCTGTTTTTT
clone_size: NA; j_call: TRBJ1-2; d_call: NA; v_call: TRBV9; cdr3_aa: CASSIDTNYGYTF; cdr3_nt: TGTGCCAGCAGCATCGACACCAACTATGGCTACACCTTC
clone_size: once; j_call: TRBJ2-1; d_call: NA; v_call: TRBV2; cdr3_aa: CASSVNSNEQFF; cdr3_nt: TGTGCCAGCAGTGTCAACTCCAATGAGCAGTTCTTC
clone_size: NA; j_call: TRBJ2-1; d_call: TRBD2; v_call: TRBV6-5; cdr3_aa: CASSYWGLAGQEQFF; cdr3_nt: TGTGCCAGCAGTTACTGGGGACTAGCGGGTCAGGAGCAGTTCTTC
clone_size: NA; j_call: TRBJ2-4; d_call: NA; v_call: TRBV19; cdr3_aa: CASSNPLPGVAKNIQYF; cdr3_nt: TGTGCCAGTAGCAACCCACTCCCAGGGGTAGCCAAAAACATTCAGTACTTC
clone_size: NA; j_call: TRBJ1-1; d_call: NA; v_call: TRBV6-5; cdr3_aa: CASSYEGGTEAFF; cdr3_nt: TGTGCCAGCAGTTACGAAGGGGGCACTGAAGCTTTCTTT
clone_size: once; j_call: TRBJ2-1; d_call: TRBD2; v_call: TRBV27; cdr3_aa: CASSLSGTSVYNEQFF; cdr3_nt: TGTGCCAGCAGTTTATCTGGGACTAGCGTTTACAATGAGCAGTTCTTC
clone_size: NA; j_call: TRBJ1-3; d_call: NA; v_call: TRBV4-1; cdr3_aa: CASSHPGLLSGNTIYF; cdr3_nt: TGCGCCAGCAGCCATCCCGGACTGCTCTCTGGAAACACCATATATTTT
clone_size: NA; j_call: TRBJ1-4; d_call: TRBD1; v_call: TRBV18; cdr3_aa: CASSLDRDGEKLFF; cdr3_nt: TGTGCCAGCTCACTGGACAGGGATGGAGAAAAACTGTTTTTT
clone_size: NA; j_call: TRBJ2-3; d_call: TRBD1; v_call: TRBV5-1; cdr3_aa: CASSIRTGPSTDTQYF; cdr3_nt: TGCGCCAGCAGCATTCGGACAGGCCCCAGCACAGATACGCAGTATTTT
clone_size: NA; j_call: TRBJ1-1; d_call: TRBD1; v_call: TRBV10-3; cdr3_aa: CAISSQGQGATEAFF; cdr3_nt: TGTGCCATCAGTAGCCAGGGACAGGGGGCTACTGAAGCTTTCTTT
clone_size: once; j_call: TRBJ2-3; d_call: NA; v_call: TRBV6-5; cdr3_aa: CASSYATGVTDTQYF; cdr3_nt: TGTGCCAGCAGTTACGCTACCGGGGTGACAGATACGCAGTATTTT
clone_size: once; j_call: TRBJ1-1; d_call: TRBD1; v_call: TRBV18; cdr3_aa: CASSNTGAAEAFF; cdr3_nt: TGTGCCAGCTCAAATACAGGGGCGGCTGAAGCTTTCTTT
clone_size: NA; j_call: TRBJ2-5; d_call: TRBD2; v_call: TRBV6-2/TRBV6-3; cdr3_aa: CASSLGLAGGTAQETQYF; cdr3_nt: TGTGCCAGCAGCCTGGGACTAGCGGGGGGCACCGCACAAGAGACCCAGTACTTC
clone_size: NA; j_call: TRBJ2-3; d_call: TRBD1; v_call: TRBV24-1; cdr3_aa: CATRGTVTDTQYF; cdr3_nt: TGTGCCACCAGGGGGACAGTCACAGATACGCAGTATTTT
clone_size: once; j_call: TRBJ2-5; d_call: TRBD2; v_call: TRBV29-1; cdr3_aa: CSAERGAGETQYF; cdr3_nt: TGCAGCGCCGAGCGGGGGGCAGGGGAGACCCAGTACTTC
clone_size: NA; j_call: TRBJ2-1; d_call: NA; v_call: TRBV4-1; cdr3_aa: CASSPPSGYEQFF; cdr3_nt: TGCGCCAGCAGCCCCCCCAGCGGGTATGAGCAGTTCTTC
clone_size: NA; j_call: TRBJ1-2; d_call: TRBD1; v_call: TRBV6-4; cdr3_aa: CASNSTGPANYGYTF; cdr3_nt: TGTGCCAGCAATTCGACAGGGCCAGCTAACTATGGCTACACCTTC
clone_size: NA; j_call: TRBJ2-5; d_call: NA; v_call: TRBV10-3; cdr3_aa: CAISEQTGGRGTQYF; cdr3_nt: TGTGCCATCAGTGAACAGACAGGCGGCCGGGGGACCCAGTACTTC
clone_size: NA; j_call: TRBJ2-3; d_call: TRBD1; v_call: TRBV30; cdr3_aa: CAWRDRVLIPDTQYF; cdr3_nt: TGTGCCTGGAGGGACAGGGTTTTGATCCCAGATACGCAGTATTTT
clone_size: NA; j_call: TRBJ2-5; d_call: NA; v_call: TRBV19; cdr3_aa: CASSQQGGAETQYF; cdr3_nt: TGTGCCAGTAGCCAACAGGGGGGGGCGGAGACCCAGTACTTC
clone_size: NA; j_call: TRBJ1-5; d_call: NA; v_call: TRBV6-5; cdr3_aa: CASSRDWSNQPQHF; cdr3_nt: TGTGCCAGCAGCAGGGACTGGAGCAATCAGCCCCAGCATTTT
clone_size: NA; j_call: TRBJ1-2; d_call: NA; v_call: TRBV6-6; cdr3_aa: CASWQGFNYGYTF; cdr3_nt: TGTGCCAGCTGGCAGGGTTTTAACTATGGCTACACCTTC
clone_size: NA; j_call: TRBJ2-7; d_call: NA; v_call: TRBV30; cdr3_aa: CAWSPGVNEQYF; cdr3_nt: TGTGCCTGGAGTCCAGGGGTGAACGAGCAGTACTTC
clone_size: NA; j_call: TRBJ2-5; d_call: NA; v_call: TRBV10-1; cdr3_aa: CASSERRGQETQYF; cdr3_nt: TGCGCCAGCAGTGAGCGGAGGGGACAAGAGACCCAGTACTTC
clone_size: NA; j_call: TRBJ2-1; d_call: TRBD2; v_call: TRBV29-1; cdr3_aa: CSVETSGGVDEQFF; cdr3_nt: TGCAGCGTTGAGACTAGCGGGGGAGTGGATGAGCAGTTCTTC
clone_size: NA; j_call: TRBJ1-6; d_call: NA; v_call: TRBV30; cdr3_aa: CAWSPTRGANYNSPLHF; cdr3_nt: TGTGCCTGGAGTCCGACGCGGGGGGCTAACTATAATTCACCCCTCCACTTT
clone_size: NA; j_call: TRBJ2-1; d_call: NA; v_call: TRBV10-3; cdr3_aa: CAIHSNQDNEQFF; cdr3_nt: TGTGCCATCCACAGCAACCAGGACAATGAGCAGTTCTTC
clone_size: NA; j_call: TRBJ2-2; d_call: TRBD2; v_call: TRBV7-2; cdr3_aa: CASTRERAGPNTGELFF; cdr3_nt: TGTGCCAGCACCCGGGAGAGAGCGGGGCCAAACACCGGGGAGCTGTTTTTT
clone_size: few; j_call: TRBJ2-1; d_call: TRBD1; v_call: TRBV14; cdr3_aa: CASSQDPTGHREQFF; cdr3_nt: TGTGCCAGCAGCCAAGACCCGACAGGGCACCGTGAGCAGTTCTTC
clone_size: NA; j_call: TRBJ2-1; d_call: TRBD1; v_call: TRBV19; cdr3_aa: CASSRDRGWGEQFF; cdr3_nt: TGTGCCAGTAGCCGGGACAGGGGATGGGGTGAGCAGTTCTTC
clone_size: NA; j_call: TRBJ2-7; d_call: TRBD1; v_call: TRBV28; cdr3_aa: CASSEGQIYEQYF; cdr3_nt: TGTGCCAGCTCTGAGGGACAGATCTACGAGCAGTACTTC
clone_size: NA; j_call: TRBJ1-4; d_call: TRBD1; v_call: TRBV7-9; cdr3_aa: CASSLGWQGEEKLFF; cdr3_nt: TGTGCCAGCAGCTTAGGTTGGCAGGGGGAAGAAAAACTGTTTTTT
clone_size: NA; j_call: TRBJ2-3; d_call: TRBD2; v_call: TRBV19; cdr3_aa: CASSIVTGGPADTQYF; cdr3_nt: TGTGCCAGTAGTATAGTCACGGGGGGGCCGGCAGATACGCAGTATTTT
clone_size: NA; j_call: TRBJ1-4; d_call: NA; v_call: TRBV15; cdr3_aa: CATSRDMVGEKLFF; cdr3_nt: TGTGCCACCAGCAGAGATATGGTCGGTGAAAAACTGTTTTTT
clone_size: NA; j_call: TRBJ2-7; d_call: NA; v_call: TRBV7-2; cdr3_aa: CASSLDVTGSSEQYF; cdr3_nt: TGTGCCAGCAGCTTAGATGTGACAGGCTCCTCCGAGCAGTACTTC
clone_size: NA; j_call: TRBJ1-5; d_call: NA; v_call: TRBV11-2; cdr3_aa: CASSLEGRDRNQPQHF; cdr3_nt: TGTGCCAGCAGCTTAGAAGGCAGGGATAGAAATCAGCCCCAGCATTTT
clone_size: NA; j_call: TRBJ1-1; d_call: NA; v_call: TRBV28; cdr3_aa: CASSFTTGSNTEAFF; cdr3_nt: TGTGCCAGCAGTTTTACGACAGGTTCGAACACTGAAGCTTTCTTT
clone_size: once; j_call: TRBJ2-2; d_call: TRBD2; v_call: TRBV2; cdr3_aa: CASSSNGGADTGELFF; cdr3_nt: TGTGCCAGCAGCTCGAACGGGGGGGCGGACACCGGGGAGCTGTTTTTT
clone_size: NA; j_call: TRBJ2-2; d_call: NA; v_call: TRBV5-1; cdr3_aa: CASRLGRYTGELFF; cdr3_nt: TGCGCCAGCAGGCTGGGGCGGTACACCGGGGAGCTGTTTTTT
clone_size: NA; j_call: TRBJ1-1; d_call: NA; v_call: TRBV11-2; cdr3_aa: CASSLVPEAEAFF; cdr3_nt: TGTGCCAGCAGCTTGGTCCCGGAGGCAGAAGCTTTCTTT
clone_size: NA; j_call: TRBJ2-2; d_call: NA; v_call: TRBV5-1; cdr3_aa: CASSLAFGTTNTGELFF; cdr3_nt: TGCGCCAGCAGCTTGGCCTTCGGGACAACGAACACCGGGGAGCTGTTTTTT
clone_size: NA; j_call: TRBJ2-7; d_call: TRBD1; v_call: TRBV7-6; cdr3_aa: CASSYIRDRGLNEQYF; cdr3_nt: TGTGCCAGCAGCTACATCCGGGACAGGGGGCTAAACGAGCAGTACTTC
clone_size: NA; j_call: TRBJ1-1; d_call: NA; v_call: TRBV27; cdr3_aa: CASSGVGGDTEAFF; cdr3_nt: TGTGCCAGCAGTGGCGTGGGGGGGGACACTGAAGCTTTCTTT
clone_size: NA; j_call: TRBJ1-2; d_call: NA; v_call: TRBV10-1; cdr3_aa: CASSEARQGYTF; cdr3_nt: TGCGCCAGCAGTGAGGCCAGACAGGGCTACACCTTC
clone_size: NA; j_call: TRBJ1-1; d_call: TRBD1; v_call: TRBV10-3; cdr3_aa: CAISETGVGTEAFF; cdr3_nt: TGTGCCATCAGTGAGACAGGGGTTGGGACTGAAGCTTTCTTT